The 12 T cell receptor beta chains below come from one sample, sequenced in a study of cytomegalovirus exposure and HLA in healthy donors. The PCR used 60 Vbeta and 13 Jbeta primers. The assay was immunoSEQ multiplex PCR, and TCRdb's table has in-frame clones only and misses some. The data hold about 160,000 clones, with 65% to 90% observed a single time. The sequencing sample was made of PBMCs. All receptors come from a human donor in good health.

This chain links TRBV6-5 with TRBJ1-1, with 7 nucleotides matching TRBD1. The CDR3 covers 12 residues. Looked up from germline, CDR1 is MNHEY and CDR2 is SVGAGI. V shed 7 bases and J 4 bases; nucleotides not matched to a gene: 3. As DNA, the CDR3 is TGTGCCAGCATATACAGGGGCACTGAAGCTTTCTTT. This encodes CASIYRGTEAFF.

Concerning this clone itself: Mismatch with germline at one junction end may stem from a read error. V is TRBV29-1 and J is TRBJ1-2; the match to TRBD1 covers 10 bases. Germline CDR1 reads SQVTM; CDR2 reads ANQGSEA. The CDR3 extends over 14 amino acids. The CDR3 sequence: CSVTGQGGPHGYPF. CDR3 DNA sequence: TGCAGCGTTACCGGACAGGGGGGTCCCCATGGCTACCCCTTC.

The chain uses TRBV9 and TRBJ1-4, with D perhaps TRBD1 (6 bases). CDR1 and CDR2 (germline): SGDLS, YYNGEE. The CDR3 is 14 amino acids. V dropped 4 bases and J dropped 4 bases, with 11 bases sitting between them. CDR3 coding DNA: TGTGCCAGCAGCAGACAGGTTCTTAATGAAAAACTGTTTTTT. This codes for CASSRQVLNEKLFF.

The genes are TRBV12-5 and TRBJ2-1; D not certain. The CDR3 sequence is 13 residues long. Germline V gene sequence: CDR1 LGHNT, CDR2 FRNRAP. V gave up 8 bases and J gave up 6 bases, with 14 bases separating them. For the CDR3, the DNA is TGTGCTAGTCTACGTAACGGTATCAATGAGCAGTTCTTC. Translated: CASLRNGINEQFF.

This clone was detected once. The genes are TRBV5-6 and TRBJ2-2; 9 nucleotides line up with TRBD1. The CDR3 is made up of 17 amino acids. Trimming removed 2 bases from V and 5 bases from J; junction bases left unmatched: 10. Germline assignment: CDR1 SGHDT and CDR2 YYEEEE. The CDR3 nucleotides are TGTGCCAGCAGCTTCGGGACAGGGATCGTTATAACCGGGGAGCTGTTTTTT. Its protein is CASSFGTGIVITGELFF.

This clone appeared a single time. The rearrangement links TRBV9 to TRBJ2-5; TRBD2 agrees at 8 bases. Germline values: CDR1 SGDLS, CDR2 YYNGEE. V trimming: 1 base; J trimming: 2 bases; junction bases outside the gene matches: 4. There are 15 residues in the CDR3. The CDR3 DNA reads TGTGCCAGCAGCGTAAGCGGGGGCCCTCAAGAGACCCAGTACTTC. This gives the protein CASSVSGGPQETQYF.

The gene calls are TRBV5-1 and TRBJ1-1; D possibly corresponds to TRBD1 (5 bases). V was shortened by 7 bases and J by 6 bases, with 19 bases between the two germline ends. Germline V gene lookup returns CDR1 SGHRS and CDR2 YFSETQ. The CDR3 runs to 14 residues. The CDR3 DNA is TGCGCCAGCTATCCGATGGGGGGAACCGCTGAAGCTTTCTTT. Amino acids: CASYPMGGTAEAFF.

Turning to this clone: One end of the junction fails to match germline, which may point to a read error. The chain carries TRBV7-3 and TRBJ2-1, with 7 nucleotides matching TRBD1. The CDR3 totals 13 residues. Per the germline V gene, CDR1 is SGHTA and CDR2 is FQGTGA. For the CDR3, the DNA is TGTGCCAGCAGACGACAGGGATACAATGATCAGTTCTTC. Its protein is CASRRQGYNDQFF.

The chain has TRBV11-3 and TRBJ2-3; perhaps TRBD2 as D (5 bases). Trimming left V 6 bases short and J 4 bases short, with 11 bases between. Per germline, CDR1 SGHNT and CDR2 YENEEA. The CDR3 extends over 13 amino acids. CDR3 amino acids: CASSLVEADTQYF. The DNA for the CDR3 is TGTGCCAGCAGTTTGGTGGAGGCAGATACGCAGTATTTT.

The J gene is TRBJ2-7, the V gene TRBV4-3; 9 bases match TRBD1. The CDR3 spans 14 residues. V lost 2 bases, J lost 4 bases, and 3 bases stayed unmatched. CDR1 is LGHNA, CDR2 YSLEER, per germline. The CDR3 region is CASSQWTGEYEQYF. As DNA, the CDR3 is TGCGCCAGCAGCCAATGGACAGGGGAATACGAGCAGTACTTC.

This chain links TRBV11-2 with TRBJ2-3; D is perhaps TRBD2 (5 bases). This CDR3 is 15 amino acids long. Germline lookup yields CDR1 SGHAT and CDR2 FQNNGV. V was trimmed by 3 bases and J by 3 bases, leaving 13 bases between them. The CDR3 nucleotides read TGTGCCAGCAGCTTCCGGGATAGGAAAACAGATACGCAGTATTTT. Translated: CASSFRDRKTDTQYF.

The chain's CDR3 is CASSPIAGGLEQYF. Written as DNA, the CDR3 is TGTGCCAGCAGTCCCATAGCGGGGGGGCTGGAGCAGTACTTC. The chain links TRBV27 to TRBJ2-7; TRBD2 aligns across 11 bases. Germline trimming cut 5 bases from V and 7 bases from J; bases unmatched to any gene: 7. The CDR3 has 14 residues. Germline values: CDR1 MNHEY, CDR2 SMNVEV (reference sequence).